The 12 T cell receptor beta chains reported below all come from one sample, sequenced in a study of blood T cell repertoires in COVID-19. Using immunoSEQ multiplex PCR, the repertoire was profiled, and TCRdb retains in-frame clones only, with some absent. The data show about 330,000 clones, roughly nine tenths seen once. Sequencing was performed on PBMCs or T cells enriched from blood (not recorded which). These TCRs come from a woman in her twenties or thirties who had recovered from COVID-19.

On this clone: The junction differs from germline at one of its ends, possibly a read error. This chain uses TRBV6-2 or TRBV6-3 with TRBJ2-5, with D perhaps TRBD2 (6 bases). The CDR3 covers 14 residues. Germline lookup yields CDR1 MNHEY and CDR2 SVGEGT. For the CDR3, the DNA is TGTGCCGGCAGTTACGGGGGACTCGGAGAGACCCAGTACTTC. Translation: CAGSYGGLGETQYF.

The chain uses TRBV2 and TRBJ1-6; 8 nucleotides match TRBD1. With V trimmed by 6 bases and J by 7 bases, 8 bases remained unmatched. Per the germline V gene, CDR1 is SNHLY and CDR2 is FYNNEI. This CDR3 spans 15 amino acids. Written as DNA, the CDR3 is TGTGCCAGCAGCCCTGACAGGGGATCAAATTCACCCCTCCACTTT. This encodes CASSPDRGSNSPLHF.

CDR3 sequence (DNA): TGTGCCAGTACCACGGACAGGTCTTATAGCAATCAGCCCCAGCATTTT. It yields the protein CASTTDRSYSNQPQHF. The chain joins TRBV19 to TRBJ1-5, with 7 bases aligning to TRBD1. Germline loops: CDR1 LNHDA, CDR2 SQIVND (reference sequence). CDR3 length equals 16 residues. J gave up 0 bases and V 7 bases, and 9 bases lay outside the gene matches.

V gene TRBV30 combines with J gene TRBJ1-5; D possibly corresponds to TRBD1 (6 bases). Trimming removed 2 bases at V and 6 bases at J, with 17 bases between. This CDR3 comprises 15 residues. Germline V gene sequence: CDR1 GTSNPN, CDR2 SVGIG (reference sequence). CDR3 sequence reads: CAWSLEMGAGQPQHF. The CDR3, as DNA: TGTGCCTGGAGTCTCGAGATGGGGGCTGGTCAGCCCCAGCATTTT.

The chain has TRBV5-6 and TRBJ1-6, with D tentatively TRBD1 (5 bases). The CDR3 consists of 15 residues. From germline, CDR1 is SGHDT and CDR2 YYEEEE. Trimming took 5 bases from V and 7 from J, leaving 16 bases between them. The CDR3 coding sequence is TGTGCCAGCAGTCAGGAGGGGCTCGGGAATTCACCCCTCCACTTT. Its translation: CASSQEGLGNSPLHF.

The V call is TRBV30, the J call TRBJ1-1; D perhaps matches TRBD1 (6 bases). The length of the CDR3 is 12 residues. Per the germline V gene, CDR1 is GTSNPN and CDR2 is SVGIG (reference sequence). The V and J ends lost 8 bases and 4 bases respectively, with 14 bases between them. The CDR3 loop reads CAGRGGVTEAFF. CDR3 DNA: TGTGCCGGCAGGGGAGGGGTCACTGAAGCTTTCTTT.

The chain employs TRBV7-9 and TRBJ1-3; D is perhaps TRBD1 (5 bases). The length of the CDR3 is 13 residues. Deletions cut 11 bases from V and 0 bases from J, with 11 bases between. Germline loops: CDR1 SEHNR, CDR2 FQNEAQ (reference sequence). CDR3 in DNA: TGTGCCGGTCGACAGATCTCTGGAAACACCATATATTTT. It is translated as CAGRQISGNTIYF. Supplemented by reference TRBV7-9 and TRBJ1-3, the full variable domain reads DTGVSQNPRHKITKRGQNVTFRCDPISEHNRLYWYRQTLGQGPEFLTYFQNEAQLEKSRLLSDRFSAERPKGSFSTLEIQRTEQGDSAMYLCAGRQISGNTIYFGEGSWLTVV.

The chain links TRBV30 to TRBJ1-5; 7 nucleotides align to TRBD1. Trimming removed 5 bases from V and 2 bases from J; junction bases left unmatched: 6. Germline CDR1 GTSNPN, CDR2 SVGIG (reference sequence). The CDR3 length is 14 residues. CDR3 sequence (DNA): TGTGCCTGGTCCACAGGGGTCGGCAATCAGCCCCAGCATTTT. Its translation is CAWSTGVGNQPQHF.

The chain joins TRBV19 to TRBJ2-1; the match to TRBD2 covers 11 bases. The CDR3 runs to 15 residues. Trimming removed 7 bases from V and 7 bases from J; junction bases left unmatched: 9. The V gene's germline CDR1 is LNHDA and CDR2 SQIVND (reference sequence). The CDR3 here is CASTPLSGGANEQFF. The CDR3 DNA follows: TGTGCCAGTACCCCCCTTAGCGGGGGGGCAAATGAGCAGTTCTTC.

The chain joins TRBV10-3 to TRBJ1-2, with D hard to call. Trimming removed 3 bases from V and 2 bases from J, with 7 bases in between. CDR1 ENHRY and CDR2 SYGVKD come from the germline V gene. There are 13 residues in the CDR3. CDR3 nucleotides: TGTGCCATCAGTGATGCCCGGAACTATGGCTACACCTTC. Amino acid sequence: CAISDARNYGYTF.

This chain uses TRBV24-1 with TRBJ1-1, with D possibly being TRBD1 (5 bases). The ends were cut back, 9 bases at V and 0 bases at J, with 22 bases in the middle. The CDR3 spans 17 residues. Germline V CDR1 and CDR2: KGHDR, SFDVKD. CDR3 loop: CATYSIRATTVNTEAFF. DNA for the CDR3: TGTGCCACCTACTCGATCAGGGCGACAACCGTGAACACTGAAGCTTTCTTT.

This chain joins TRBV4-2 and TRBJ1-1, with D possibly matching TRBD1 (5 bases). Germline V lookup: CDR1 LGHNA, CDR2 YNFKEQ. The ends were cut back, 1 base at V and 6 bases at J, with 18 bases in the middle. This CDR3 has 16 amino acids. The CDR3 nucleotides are TGTGCCAGCAGCCAAGTCACTGCGGGGATCAGGGCTGAAGCTTTCTTT. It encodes CASSQVTAGIRAEAFF.